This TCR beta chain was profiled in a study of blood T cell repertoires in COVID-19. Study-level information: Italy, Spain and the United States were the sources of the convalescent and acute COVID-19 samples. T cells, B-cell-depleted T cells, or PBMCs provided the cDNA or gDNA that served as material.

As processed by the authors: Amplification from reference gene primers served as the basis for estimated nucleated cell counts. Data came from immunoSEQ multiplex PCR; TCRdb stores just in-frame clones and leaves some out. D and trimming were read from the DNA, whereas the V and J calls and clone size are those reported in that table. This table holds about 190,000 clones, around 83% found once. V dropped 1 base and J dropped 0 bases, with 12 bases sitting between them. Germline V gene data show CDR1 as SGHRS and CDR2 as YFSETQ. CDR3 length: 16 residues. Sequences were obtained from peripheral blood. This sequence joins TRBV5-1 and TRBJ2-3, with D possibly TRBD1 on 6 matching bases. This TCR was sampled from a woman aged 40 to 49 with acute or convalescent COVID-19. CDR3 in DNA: TGCGCCAGCAGCTTGTGGAGGCAGGGGAGCACAGATACGCAGTATTTT. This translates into CASSLWRQGSTDTQYF.